One and the same sample provided the 16 T cell receptor beta chains below, sequenced in a study of blood T cell repertoires in COVID-19 (dated by TCRdb to 2020 to 2022). Library creation used the immunoSEQ multiplex PCR assay. TCRdb re-hosts the immuneACCESS table, in-frame sequences only. Its copies lack some clones; in the studies checked, an unresolved V gene accounts for under half of them, and the cause for the rest is not known. Counted in this sample were fewer than 500,000 clones; 81% of them appeared once. More than 1% of the sample is held by the ten biggest clonotypes. The material sequenced was peripheral blood. The receptors were gathered from a human donor with acute or convalescent COVID-19. The donor label of this sample is uncertain.

The chain employs TRBV7-9 and TRBJ2-7; 13 bases agree with TRBD2. Germline V lookup: CDR1 SEHNR, CDR2 FQNEAQ (reference sequence). The V and J ends lost 5 bases and 0 bases, in that order; junction bases with no gene match: 10. The CDR3 is 18 residues long. CDR3 loop: CASSAPLTSGRASYEQYF. The CDR3, as DNA: TGTGCCAGCAGCGCGCCTTTAACTAGCGGGAGGGCCTCCTACGAGCAGTACTTC.

The chain carries TRBV5-1 and TRBJ1-1; 11 positions agree with TRBD1. The CDR3 loop spans 17 amino acids. CDR1 is SGHRS and CDR2 is YFSETQ in the germline V gene. V was pared by 4 bases and J by 4 bases, with 12 bases of the junction left unmatched. CDR3 in amino acids: CASSNGQGAVDFTEAFF. CDR3 in DNA: TGCGCCAGCAGCAACGGACAGGGGGCGGTTGACTTCACTGAAGCTTTCTTT.

The chain employs TRBV5-1 and TRBJ2-7; no firm D call. This CDR3 is 15 amino acids long. Germline V lookup: CDR1 SGHRS, CDR2 YFSETQ. V lost 1 base, J lost 0 bases, and 11 bases lay in between. The DNA for the CDR3 is TGCGCCAGCAGCTTGAGTCCCCCCAGCTCCTACGAGCAGTACTTC. It translates to CASSLSPPSSYEQYF.

The chain joins TRBV18 to TRBJ1-4, with D unresolved. Germline CDR1 KGHSH, CDR2 LQKENI. Deletions cut 4 bases from V and 4 bases from J, with 13 bases between. The CDR3 has 15 amino acids. CDR3: CASSRPRALNEKLFF. The CDR3 DNA sequence: TGTGCCAGCTCACGGCCCAGAGCGCTTAATGAAAAACTGTTTTTT. Complete variable domain (other parts from reference TRBV18 and TRBJ1-4): NAGVMQNPRHLVRRRGQEARLRCSPMKGHSHVYWYRQLPEEGLKFMVYLQKENIIDESGMPKERFSAEFPKEGPSILRIQQVVRGDSAAYFCASSRPRALNEKLFFGSGTQLSVL.

Here the CDR3 reads CASSRGGVYTEAFF. The CDR3 DNA reads TGTGCCAGCAGTAGGGGGGGGGTCTACACTGAAGCTTTCTTT. This chain joins TRBV6-2 or TRBV6-3 and TRBJ1-1, with TRBD1 as a possible D gene (6 bases). The V end was cut by 5 bases, the J end by 3 bases, with 13 bases between. CDR3 size: 14 residues. In germline, CDR1 is MNHEY, CDR2 SVGEGT.

The genes are TRBV2 and TRBJ1-5; tentatively, D is TRBD1 (6 bases). Trimming shortened V by 2 bases and J by 6 bases, and 14 bases separated the two germline ends. The CDR3 is made up of 15 amino acids. Germline-derived CDR1 and CDR2 are SNHLY and FYNNEI. Written as DNA, the CDR3 is TGTGCCAGCAGTGAAATGGGGGCTGGGTTTCAGCCCCAGCATTTT. Encoded protein: CASSEMGAGFQPQHF. Full variable domain (remainder filled in from reference TRBV2 and TRBJ1-5): EPEVTQTPSHQVTQMGQEVILRCVPISNHLYFYWYRQILGQKVEFLVSFYNNEISEKSEIFDDQFSVERPDGSNFTLKIRSTKLEDSAMYFCASSEMGAGFQPQHFGDGTRLSIL.

This chain links TRBV5-1 with TRBJ1-1; D not certain. V shed 2 bases and J shed 7 bases, with 18 bases lying between them. Germline CDR1 SGHRS, CDR2 YFSETQ. This CDR3 region has 15 residues. DNA of the CDR3: TGCGCCAGCAGCTTACTAGGCTCAGAGTCGGGTGAAGCTTTCTTT. This codes for CASSLLGSESGEAFF. The full variable domain, its missing parts supplied by reference TRBV5-1 and TRBJ1-1, is KAGVTQTPRYLIKTRGQQVTLSCSPISGHRSVSWYQQTPGQGLQFLFEYFSETQRNKGNFPGRFSGRQFSNSRSEMNVSTLELGDSALYLCASSLLGSESGEAFFGQGTRLTVV.

The J gene is TRBJ1-3, the V gene TRBV28; a possible D gene is TRBD1 (6 bases). Trimming removed 2 bases at V and 3 bases at J, with 11 bases between. The CDR3 spans 15 residues. CDR1 is MDHEN and CDR2 is SYDVKM in the germline V gene. The CDR3 sequence: CASSLTAGVGNTIYF. DNA of the CDR3: TGTGCCAGCAGTTTAACGGCAGGGGTTGGAAACACCATATATTTT.

The J gene is TRBJ1-1, the V gene TRBV29-1; 8 bases are a match to TRBD1. The junction had 3 bases not matched to a gene; V was cut back by 3 bases and J by 6 bases. CDR1 and CDR2 from the germline V gene are SQVTM and ANQGSEA. This CDR3 contains 12 residues. The CDR3 coding sequence is TGCAGCGTTGAGCAGGGGGCTGCTGAAGCTTTCTTT. Translation gives CSVEQGAAEAFF.

V and J are TRBV6-5 and TRBJ2-7; 9 bases are shared with TRBD2. The germline V gene encodes CDR1 MNHEY and CDR2 SVGAGI. CDR3 length: 15 amino acids. V dropped 6 bases and J dropped 4; count of bases not matched to a gene: 10. The DNA of the CDR3 is TGTGCCAGCAGGTCCATGGTAGCGGGAGTGTACGAGCAGTACTTC. Protein sequence: CASRSMVAGVYEQYF.

This sequence joins TRBV4-1 and TRBJ2-5; the D gene is possibly TRBD1 (8 bases). The CDR3 consists of 13 residues. CDR1 is MGHRA and CDR2 is YSYEKL in the germline V gene. The germline V and J ends were trimmed by 4 bases and 14 bases, with 20 bases remaining between them. DNA for the CDR3: TGCGCCAGCAGCCCCGGTTTGGACAGGGAGGGTTACTTC. It translates to CASSPGLDREGYF.

V is TRBV5-6 and J is TRBJ1-1; D is perhaps TRBD1 (5 bases). Trimming stripped 3 bases from V and 4 bases from J, with 19 bases between. CDR3 size: 16 residues. Germline CDR1 SGHDT, CDR2 YYEEEE. CDR3 residues: CASSSYPQGLGTEAFF. CDR3 nucleotide sequence: TGTGCCAGCAGCTCCTACCCTCAGGGTCTAGGCACTGAAGCTTTCTTT.

The chain combines TRBV4-1 with TRBJ1-1; a weak D match, TRBD1 (5 bases). Germline CDR1 MGHRA, CDR2 YSYEKL. The CDR3 has 15 amino acids. V dropped 3 bases and J dropped 1 base, with 12 bases sitting between them. The CDR3 reads CASSQNLGQNTEAFF. CDR3 bases: TGCGCCAGCAGCCAGAACCTAGGACAGAACACTGAAGCTTTCTTT.

This chain connects TRBV9 to TRBJ2-5; D ambiguous. CDR3 size: 15 residues. Trimming took off 5 bases at V and 2 bases at J, with 16 bases between the two ends. The germline gives CDR1 SGDLS, CDR2 YYNGEE. The CDR3 loop reads CASSLAPAKQETQYF. CDR3 nucleotides: TGTGCCAGCAGTTTAGCACCAGCGAAACAAGAGACCCAGTACTTC.

The chain is built from TRBV5-1 and TRBJ1-1; D possibly corresponds to TRBD1 (6 bases). The V end was cut by 4 bases, the J end by 0 bases, with 16 bases between. The CDR3 has 16 residues. CDR1 and CDR2 from the germline V gene are SGHRS and YFSETQ. The CDR3, as DNA: TGCGCCAGCAGCCTTTCCGTCGACAGGTTGAACACTGAAGCTTTCTTT. This translates into CASSLSVDRLNTEAFF.

The rearrangement uses TRBV29-1 and TRBJ1-1; D is undetermined. The CDR3 spans 11 residues. The ends were cut back, 6 bases at V and 5 bases at J, with 10 bases in the middle. Germline CDR1 reads SQVTM; CDR2 reads ANQGSEA. CDR3 sequence (DNA): TGCAGCGTCGCGGACTTGACTGAAGCTTTCTTT. Translating gives CSVADLTEAFF.